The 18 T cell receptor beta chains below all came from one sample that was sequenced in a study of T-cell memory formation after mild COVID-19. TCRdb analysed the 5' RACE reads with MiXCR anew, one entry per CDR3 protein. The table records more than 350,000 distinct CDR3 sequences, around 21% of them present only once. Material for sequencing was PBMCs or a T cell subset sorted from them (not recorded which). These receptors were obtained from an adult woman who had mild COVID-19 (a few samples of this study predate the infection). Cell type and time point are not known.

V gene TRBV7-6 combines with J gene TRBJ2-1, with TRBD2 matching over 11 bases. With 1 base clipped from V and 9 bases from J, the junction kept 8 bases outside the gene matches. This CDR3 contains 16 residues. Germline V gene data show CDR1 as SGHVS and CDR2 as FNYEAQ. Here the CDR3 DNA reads TGTGCCAGCAGCTTAGAACTAGCGGGAGTTTTTGGTGAGCAGTTCTTC. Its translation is CASSLELAGVFGEQFF.

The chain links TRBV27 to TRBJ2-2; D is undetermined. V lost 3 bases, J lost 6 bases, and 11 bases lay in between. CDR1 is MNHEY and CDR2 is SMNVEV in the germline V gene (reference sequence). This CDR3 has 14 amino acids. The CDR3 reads CASSFVPLSGELFF. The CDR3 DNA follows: TGTGCCAGCAGTTTCGTCCCCCTCTCCGGGGAGCTGTTTTTT.

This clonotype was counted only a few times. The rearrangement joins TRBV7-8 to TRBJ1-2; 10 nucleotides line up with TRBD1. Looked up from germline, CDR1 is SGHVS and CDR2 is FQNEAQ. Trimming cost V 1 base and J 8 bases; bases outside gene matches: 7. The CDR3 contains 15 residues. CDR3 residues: CASSLEGQGLGGYTF. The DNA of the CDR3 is TGTGCCAGCAGCTTAGAGGGACAGGGGCTAGGGGGCTACACCTTC. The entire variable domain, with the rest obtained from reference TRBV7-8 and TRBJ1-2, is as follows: GAGVSQSPRYKVAKRGQDVALRCDPISGHVSLFWYQQALGQGPEFLTYFQNEAQLDKSGLPSDRFFAERPEGSVSTLKIQRTQQEDSAVYLCASSLEGQGLGGYTFGSGTRLTVV.

In DNA, the CDR3 is TGCAGTGCATCGGCCGGGGGTCGGGGGTACTTC. Translation gives CSASAGGRGYF. This chain connects TRBV20-1 to TRBJ2-5, with D maybe TRBD2 (6 bases). The V end was cut by 6 bases, the J end by 13 bases, with 18 bases between. Germline V lookup: CDR1 DFQATT, CDR2 SNEGSKA (reference sequence). CDR3 length equals 11 residues.

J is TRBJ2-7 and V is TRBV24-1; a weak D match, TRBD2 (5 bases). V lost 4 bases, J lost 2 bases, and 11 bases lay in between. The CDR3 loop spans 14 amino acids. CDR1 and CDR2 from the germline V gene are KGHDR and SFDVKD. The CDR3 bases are TGTGCCACCAGTGACTCCGGGATGACCTACGAGCAGTACTTC. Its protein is CATSDSGMTYEQYF.

The CDR3 here is CASSGWRGIYNEQFF. In DNA, the CDR3 is TGTGCCAGTAGTGGTTGGCGGGGGATCTACAATGAGCAGTTCTTC. The chain recombines TRBV19 with TRBJ2-1, with 7 bases aligning to TRBD2. Germline CDR1 LNHDA, CDR2 SQIVND (reference sequence). Trimming cost V 5 bases and J 3 bases; bases outside gene matches: 7. This CDR3 region has 15 residues.

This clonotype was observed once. CDR3 in DNA: TGTGCCAGCAGCTTAGGTGGCGTTCGTCGCACAGATACGCAGTATTTT. Its translation is CASSLGGVRRTDTQYF. The chain is built from TRBV11-2 and TRBJ2-3; no reliable D call. The CDR3 runs to 16 residues. The V gene lost 1 base and the J gene lost 1 base, with 12 bases spanning the gap. Germline values: CDR1 SGHAT, CDR2 FQNNGV.

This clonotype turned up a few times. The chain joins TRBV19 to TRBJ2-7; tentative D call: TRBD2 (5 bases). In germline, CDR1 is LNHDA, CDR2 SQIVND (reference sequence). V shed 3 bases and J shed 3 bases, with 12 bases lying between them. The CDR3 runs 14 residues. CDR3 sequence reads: CASSIPGFSYEQYF. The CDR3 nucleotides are TGTGCCAGTAGTATCCCGGGGTTTAGCTACGAGCAGTACTTC.

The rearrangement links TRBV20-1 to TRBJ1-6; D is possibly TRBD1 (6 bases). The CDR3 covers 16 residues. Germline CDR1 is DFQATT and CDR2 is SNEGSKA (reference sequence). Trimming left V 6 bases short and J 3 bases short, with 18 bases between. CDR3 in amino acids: CSAKMDSYFYNSPLHF. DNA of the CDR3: TGCAGTGCCAAAATGGACAGTTATTTCTATAATTCACCCCTCCACTTT.

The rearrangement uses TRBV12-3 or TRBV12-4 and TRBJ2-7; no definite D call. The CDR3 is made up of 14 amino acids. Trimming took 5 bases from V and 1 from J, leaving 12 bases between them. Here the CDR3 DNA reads TGTGCCAGCAGTCTCTTGACGGAATCCTACGAGCAGTACTTC. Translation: CASSLLTESYEQYF.

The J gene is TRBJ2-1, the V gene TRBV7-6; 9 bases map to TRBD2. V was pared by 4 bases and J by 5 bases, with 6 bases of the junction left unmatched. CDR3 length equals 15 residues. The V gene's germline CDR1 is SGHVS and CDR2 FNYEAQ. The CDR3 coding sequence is TGTGCCAGCAGCTGGGCGGGGGGGTTAAACAATGAGCAGTTCTTC. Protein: CASSWAGGLNNEQFF.

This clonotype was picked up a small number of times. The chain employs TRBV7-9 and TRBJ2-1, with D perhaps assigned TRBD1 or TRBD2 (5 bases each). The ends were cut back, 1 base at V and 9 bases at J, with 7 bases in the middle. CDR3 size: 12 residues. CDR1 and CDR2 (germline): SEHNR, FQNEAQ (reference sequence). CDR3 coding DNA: TGTGCCAGCAGCTTAGGAGGGACTGAGCAGTTCTTC. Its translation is CASSLGGTEQFF.

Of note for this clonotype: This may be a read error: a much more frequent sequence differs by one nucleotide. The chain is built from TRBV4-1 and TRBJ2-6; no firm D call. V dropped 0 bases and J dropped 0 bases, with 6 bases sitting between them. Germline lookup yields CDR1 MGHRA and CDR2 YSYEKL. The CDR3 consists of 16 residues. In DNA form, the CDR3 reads TGCGCCAGCAGCCAAGAGTGGGTCTCTGGGGCCAACGTCCTGACTTTC. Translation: CASSQEWVSGANVLTF.

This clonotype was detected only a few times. The CDR3 nucleotides read TGCGCCAGCAGCTTGGTGGTCTCCTACGAGCAGTACTTC. Residues: CASSLVVSYEQYF. The rearrangement joins TRBV5-1 to TRBJ2-7, with D uncertain. This CDR3 comprises 13 residues. Trimming stripped 0 bases from V and 0 bases from J, with 4 bases between. CDR1 is SGHRS, CDR2 YFSETQ, per germline.

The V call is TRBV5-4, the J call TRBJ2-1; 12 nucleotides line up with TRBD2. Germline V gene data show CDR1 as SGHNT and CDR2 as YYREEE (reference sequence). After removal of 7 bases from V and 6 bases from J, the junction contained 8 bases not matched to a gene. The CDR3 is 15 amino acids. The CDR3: CASSSGGAIPNEQFF. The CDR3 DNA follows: TGTGCCAGCTCTAGCGGGGGGGCCATCCCCAATGAGCAGTTCTTC.

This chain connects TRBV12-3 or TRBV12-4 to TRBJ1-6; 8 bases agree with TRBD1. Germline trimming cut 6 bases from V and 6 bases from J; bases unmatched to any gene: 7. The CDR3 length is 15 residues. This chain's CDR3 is CASRLGQGGNSPLHF. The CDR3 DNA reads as TGTGCCAGCAGGCTCGGACAGGGTGGTAATTCACCCCTCCACTTT.

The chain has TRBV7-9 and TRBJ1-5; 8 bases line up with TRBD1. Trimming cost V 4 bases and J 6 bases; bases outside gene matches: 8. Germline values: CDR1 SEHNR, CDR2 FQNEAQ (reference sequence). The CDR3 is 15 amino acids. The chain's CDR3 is CASSSPGTGSQPQHF. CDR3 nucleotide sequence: TGTGCCAGCAGCTCACCCGGGACAGGTAGTCAGCCCCAGCATTTT. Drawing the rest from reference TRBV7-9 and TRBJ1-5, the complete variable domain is DTGVSQNPRHKITKRGQNVTFRCDPISEHNRLYWYRQTLGQGPEFLTYFQNEAQLEKSRLLSDRFSAERPKGSFSTLEIQRTEQGDSAMYLCASSSPGTGSQPQHFGDGTRLSIL.

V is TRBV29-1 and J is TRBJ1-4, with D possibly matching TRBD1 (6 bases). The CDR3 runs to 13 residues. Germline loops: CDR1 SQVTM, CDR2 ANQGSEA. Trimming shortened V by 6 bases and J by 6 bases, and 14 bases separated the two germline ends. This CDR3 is CSVLQGPDEKLFF. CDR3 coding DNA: TGCAGCGTCCTTCAGGGGCCCGATGAAAAACTGTTTTTT.